This T cell receptor beta chain was documented in a study of blood T cell repertoires in COVID-19. Overall study: Sites across the United States, Italy and Spain contributed samples from acute and convalescent COVID-19. Nucleic acid was either cDNA or gDNA, and it came from T cells, B-cell-depleted T cells, or PBMCs.

The authors' processing: The assay estimated nucleated cells by amplifying reference gene primers. Assay used: immunoSEQ multiplex PCR; TCRdb lists only in-frame clones, some missing. That table gives V, J and clone size, and the DNA gave D and trimming. The sample yields about 72,000 clones, around 86% seen once. This CDR3 has 15 amino acids. Germline assignment: CDR1 SGHRS and CDR2 YFSETQ. Trimming removed 0 bases from V and 4 bases from J; junction bases left unmatched: 6. The sequencing sample was made of peripheral blood. This clonotype was obtained from a man in his 70s with active or convalescent COVID-19. The chain recombines TRBV5-1 with TRBJ2-5; 7 bases align to TRBD1. This CDR3 reads CASSLGATGRETQYF. The CDR3 DNA follows: TGCGCCAGCAGCTTGGGCGCGACAGGGAGAGAGACCCAGTACTTC.